These 4 T cell receptor beta chains were sequenced from one sample in a study of PD-1 blockade in classical Hodgkin lymphoma. Following autologous stem cell transplantation, relapse occurred in every patient, and exposure to brentuximab vedotin varied. Some clones are missing from TCRdb's copy, which holds only in-frame ones; the method was immunoSEQ multiplex PCR. The table shows around 13,000 clones, with around 86% occurring only once. Source: peripheral blood mononuclear cells (PBMCs), taken at baseline. The receptors come from a human donor with classical Hodgkin lymphoma.

The rearrangement joins TRBV9 to TRBJ1-1, with a weak D call TRBD1 (6 bases). Germline V lookup: CDR1 SGDLS, CDR2 YYNGEE. The V gene lost 0 bases and the J gene lost 5 bases, with 14 bases spanning the gap. The CDR3 extends over 15 amino acids. DNA for the CDR3: TGTGCCAGCAGCGTAGATTCAGGGGTCGGAACTGAAGCTTTCTTT. It yields the protein CASSVDSGVGTEAFF.

V usage is TRBV5-5 and J usage is TRBJ1-2; 7 nucleotides line up with TRBD1. This CDR3 spans 13 amino acids. Germline assignment: CDR1 SGHKS and CDR2 YYEKEE (reference sequence). The V gene end was trimmed by 4 bases and the J gene end by 4 bases; junction bases not matched to a gene: 4. The CDR3 sequence is CASSPGQSYGYTF. The CDR3 nucleotides are TGTGCCAGCAGCCCGGGACAGTCCTATGGCTACACCTTC.

The CDR3 protein is CASSEVTGGASSYEQYF. The CDR3 region has the DNA TGTGCCAGCAGTGAAGTTACAGGGGGCGCCTCTAGTTACGAGCAGTACTTC. This chain connects TRBV6-1 to TRBJ2-7, with TRBD1 identical over 9 bases. V gave up 1 base and J gave up 4 bases; unmatched junction bases: 11. Germline V gene sequence: CDR1 MNHNS, CDR2 SASEGT. The CDR3 extends over 17 amino acids.

The genes are TRBV10-3 and TRBJ2-1; TRBD1 agrees at 11 bases. The CDR3 totals 19 residues. Germline V CDR1 and CDR2: ENHRY, SYGVKD. J gave up 6 bases and V 2 bases, and 15 bases lay outside the gene matches. The CDR3 here is CAISEPNFLGTGGSNEQFF. CDR3 in DNA: TGTGCCATCAGTGAGCCGAACTTTCTCGGGACAGGGGGATCCAATGAGCAGTTCTTC.